This T cell receptor (beta chain) comes out of a study of cytomegalovirus exposure and HLA in healthy donors. A multiplex PCR was run with 60 Vbeta primers and 13 Jbeta primers. Method: immunoSEQ multiplex PCR; TCRdb's copy keeps in-frame clones and lacks some. The table includes roughly 140,000 clones, 64% detected once. Germline V gene lookup returns CDR1 MDHEN and CDR2 SYDVKM. Trimming left V 3 bases short and J 4 bases short, with 12 bases between. The CDR3 covers 14 residues. The chain has TRBV28 and TRBJ1-1; D perhaps matches TRBD1 (6 bases). Sample: PBMCs. The TCR comes from a woman in her twenties or thirties in good health and CMV-seropositive. CDR3 in amino acids: CASSFTSGVTEAFF. The CDR3 DNA reads TGTGCCAGCAGTTTCACATCAGGGGTCACTGAAGCTTTCTTT.